This is a list of T cell receptor beta chains from one sample in a study of T cells expressing NK-cell markers. TCRdb re-called the 5' RACE reads and shows each CDR3 protein once, DNA omitted. This sample contains about 460,000 distinct CDR3 sequences. What was sequenced was blood T cells: a sorted CD56 or NKG2C T cell subset, CD4+ or CD8+ T cells, or bulk PBMC T cells (not recorded which). The receptors come from a woman aged 45-65 years in good health. CDR3s include the opening cysteine and the closing phenylalanine or tryptophan.

V	J	CDR3
TRBV3-1	TRBJ2-5	CASSLRVGLETQYF
TRBV20-1	TRBJ2-1	CSASAPNRGNEQFF
TRBV12-3/TRBV12-4	TRBJ2-1	CASSFLAAGGPDEQFF
TRBV11-2	TRBJ1-1	CASSLAGTAGAFF
TRBV5-4	TRBJ2-1	CASPGTSGDEQFF
TRBV4-2	TRBJ2-4	CASSQETGEGIQYF
TRBV29-1	TRBJ1-2	CSVGRRGLGGYTF
TRBV6-6	TRBJ2-2	CASSPEGWRELFF
TRBV3-1	TRBJ2-7	CASSQARLVGYEQYF
TRBV4-1	TRBJ1-6	CASGPQSSYNSPLHF
TRBV15	TRBJ2-3	CATSRDPRSGDTQYF
TRBV6-1	TRBJ2-3	CASSETAGRGDTQYF
TRBV29-1	TRBJ1-1	CSVLRGKMNTEAFF
TRBV14	TRBJ2-1	CASSPRAGGPNEQFF
TRBV6-5	TRBJ2-7	CASSYGAGGTSVFEQYF
TRBV5-1	TRBJ2-4	CASSLLDRVPQNIQYF
TRBV5-6	TRBJ1-5	CASSFGWGTVNQPQHF
TRBV7-9	TRBJ2-5	CASSFDRETQYF
TRBV7-2	TRBJ2-1	CASSLAAGQSSYNEQFF
TRBV4-1	TRBJ2-1	CASSQDSSRGVEQFF
TRBV7-2	TRBJ2-2	CASSEPGLRFGELFF
TRBV6-1	TRBJ2-1	CASSTNWRAYNEQFF
TRBV30	TRBJ2-5	CAWRPGLAARETQYF
TRBV5-1	TRBJ1-1	CASSSTGAGGTEAFF
TRBV25-1	TRBJ2-1	CASRQMDWGEQFF
TRBV6-1	TRBJ2-3	CASLLMGTDTQYF
TRBV5-1	TRBJ2-7	CASSLGVAALEQYF
TRBV7-9	TRBJ2-5	CASSLGRARETQYF
TRBV7-9	TRBJ2-3	CASSVQRYNTDTQYF
TRBV27	TRBJ1-2	CASRIRDGGYTF
TRBV28	TRBJ2-1	CASSLGGTTGYEQFF
TRBV10-3	TRBJ1-5	CAISDGGENQPQHF